What follows are 18 T cell receptor beta chains derived from one specimen sequenced in a study of blood T cell repertoires in COVID-19. Assay: immunoSEQ multiplex PCR; the TCRdb copy retains only in-frame clones and omits some. The sample contains some 240,000 clones, around 84% of which appear only once. Sequencing input: peripheral blood. Receptors originate from a man aged 50 to 60 with active or convalescent COVID-19.

This clone was observed a few times. The chain carries TRBV15 and TRBJ1-6; 8 bases match TRBD1. With V trimmed by 1 base and J by 7 bases, 0 bases remained unmatched. Germline assignment: CDR1 LNHNV and CDR2 YYDKDF (reference sequence). The length of the CDR3 is 14 residues. CDR3: CATSRGQGNSPLHF. In DNA, the CDR3 is TGTGCCACCAGCAGAGGACAGGGGAATTCACCCCTCCACTTT.

This clone appeared once. This rearrangement joins TRBV10-3 to TRBJ2-3; 7 bases fit TRBD1. Germline V gene data show CDR1 as ENHRY and CDR2 as SYGVKD. V was clipped by 7 bases and J by 2 bases; unmatched bases: 9. The CDR3 is 15 amino acids. CDR3 DNA: TGTGCCATCACTAAGACAGGGACGTCCACAGATACGCAGTATTTT. This gives the protein CAITKTGTSTDTQYF.

The chain is built from TRBV7-3 and TRBJ1-2, with 11 bases that match TRBD1. Germline trimming cut 5 bases from V and 5 bases from J; bases unmatched to any gene: 10. Germline CDR1 reads SGHTA; CDR2 reads FQGTGA. CDR3 size: 16 residues. CDR3 sequence reads: CASSQNPGTGGYGYTF. CDR3 DNA sequence: TGTGCCAGCAGCCAAAACCCCGGGACAGGGGGATATGGCTACACCTTC.

The sample holds many counts of this clone. This sequence joins TRBV28 and TRBJ1-5, with D unclear. CDR3 length: 15 residues. V lost 3 bases to trimming and J lost 5 bases, with 14 bases between them. The V gene's germline CDR1 is MDHEN and CDR2 SYDVKM. The CDR3 protein is CASSLAPLQDQPQHF. The CDR3 DNA reads TGTGCCAGCAGTTTGGCCCCCCTGCAGGATCAGCCCCAGCATTTT.

The chain recombines TRBV2 with TRBJ1-3; D may be TRBD1 (6 bases). Germline loops: CDR1 SNHLY, CDR2 FYNNEI. The V end lost 5 bases, the J end lost 4 bases, and 12 bases lay between the germline ends. This CDR3 has 14 residues. Here the CDR3 reads CASSQQGYGNTIYF. DNA of the CDR3: TGTGCCAGCAGTCAACAGGGCTACGGAAACACCATATATTTT.

The chain couples TRBV6-5 to TRBJ2-2; 10 nucleotides align to TRBD2. Germline V lookup: CDR1 MNHEY, CDR2 SVGAGI. The length of the CDR3 is 14 residues. The ends lost 9 bases at V and 3 bases at J; junction bases unmatched: 4. The DNA for the CDR3 is TGTGCCAGTAAAGGACTAGCGGACACCGGGGAGCTGTTTTTT. This sequence encodes CASKGLADTGELFF.

The chain joins TRBV5-1 to TRBJ2-5; D is possibly TRBD1 (6 bases). V was shortened by 1 base and J by 3 bases, with 10 bases between the two germline ends. Germline CDR1 is SGHRS and CDR2 is YFSETQ. The CDR3 spans 14 residues. The CDR3 DNA reads as TGCGCCAGCAGCTTGAGAGGGGGAGAAGAGACCCAGTACTTC. Encoded protein: CASSLRGGEETQYF.

The chain joins TRBV5-5 to TRBJ1-2, with 9 nucleotides matching TRBD1. Trimming at V came to 0 bases and at J to 6 bases, leaving 9 bases not matched to a gene. CDR1 and CDR2 from the germline V gene are SGHKS and YYEKEE (reference sequence). The CDR3 spans 16 residues. In DNA form, the CDR3 reads TGTGCCAGCAGCTTGGTTCCCGGGACAGGGTATGATGGCTACACCTTC. Translated, it gives CASSLVPGTGYDGYTF.

This clone was detected only a few times. The chain links TRBV25-1 to TRBJ2-1, with a tentative D call TRBD2 (6 bases). Trimming removed 7 bases from V and 2 bases from J, with 12 bases in between. Germline V gives CDR1 MGHDK, CDR2 SYGVNS. The CDR3 is 14 amino acids. The CDR3 protein is CASTQAGAYNEQFF. CDR3 coding DNA: TGTGCCAGCACACAAGCGGGTGCCTACAATGAGCAGTTCTTC.

The chain couples TRBV28 to TRBJ2-4; 9 bases align to TRBD2. The CDR3 contains 12 residues. Germline CDR1 is MDHEN and CDR2 is SYDVKM. V was clipped by 2 bases and J by 15 bases; unmatched bases: 5. The CDR3: CASSLGTSIPYF. In nucleotides, the CDR3 is TGTGCCAGCAGTTTAGGGACTAGCATACCGTACTTC.

J is TRBJ2-7 and V is TRBV6-2 or TRBV6-3, with D maybe TRBD1 (7 bases). The V end was cut by 6 bases, the J end by 2 bases, with 17 bases between. The CDR3 loop spans 15 amino acids. Germline CDR1 MNHEY, CDR2 SVGEGT. The CDR3 DNA reads TGTGCCAGCAGCTCAGGGGGACTCCAAACCTACGAGCAGTACGTC. It is translated as CASSSGGLQTYEQYV.

The chain employs TRBV6-6 and TRBJ1-1, with D tentatively TRBD1 (6 bases). Germline V gives CDR1 MNHNY, CDR2 SVGAGI (reference sequence). V dropped 6 bases and J dropped 3 bases, with 11 bases sitting between them. The CDR3 loop spans 13 amino acids. CDR3 loop: CASRPDRYTEAFF. For the CDR3, the DNA is TGTGCCAGCAGACCAGACAGGTACACTGAAGCTTTCTTT.

This clone was recorded only once. The chain has TRBV19 and TRBJ2-2; possible D gene TRBD1, 5 bases. The germline V gene encodes CDR1 LNHDA and CDR2 SQIVND (reference sequence). Trimming removed 9 bases from V and 0 bases from J, with 14 bases in between. This CDR3 has 15 amino acids. CDR3 coding DNA: TGTGCCAGCCAAAGAAGGGGATCGAACACCGGGGAGCTGTTTTTT. It specifies CASQRRGSNTGELFF.

The J gene is TRBJ2-7, the V gene TRBV5-8, with D maybe TRBD1 (6 bases). The V end was cut by 0 bases, the J end by 2 bases, with 18 bases between. CDR3 length: 17 amino acids. Germline values: CDR1 SGHTS, CDR2 YDEGEE. The CDR3 here is CASSLAPARQGPYEQYV. The CDR3 region has the DNA TGTGCCAGCAGCTTGGCCCCCGCGAGGCAGGGGCCCTACGAGCAGTACGTC.

V usage is TRBV6-6 and J usage is TRBJ1-6; weak D call: TRBD1 (5 bases). The CDR3 has 16 amino acids. From germline, CDR1 is MNHNY and CDR2 SVGAGI (reference sequence). Between the trimmed V and J ends, which lost 2 bases and 0 bases, there was a span of 8 bases. The CDR3 DNA sequence: TGTGCCAGCAGTTACGACAGCCTCTCCTATAATTCACCCCTCCACTTT. Protein sequence: CASSYDSLSYNSPLHF.

V usage is TRBV19 and J usage is TRBJ2-1; 7 bases fit TRBD1. Trimming at V came to 6 bases and at J to 9 bases, leaving 11 bases not matched to a gene. The CDR3 contains 14 residues. Germline assignment: CDR1 LNHDA and CDR2 SQIVND (reference sequence). The chain's CDR3 is CASSWDSEGSEQFF. In DNA form, the CDR3 reads TGTGCCAGTAGCTGGGACAGCGAAGGGAGTGAGCAGTTCTTC.

This chain connects TRBV15 to TRBJ1-5; a possible D gene is TRBD1 (5 bases). Trimming cost V 2 bases and J 5 bases, with 7 bases left between them. This CDR3 region has 13 residues. Per the germline V gene, CDR1 is LNHNV and CDR2 is YYDKDF (reference sequence). This chain's CDR3 is CATSRLGDQPQHF. The CDR3 DNA follows: TGTGCCACCAGCAGATTAGGGGATCAGCCCCAGCATTTT.

The chain is built from TRBV15 and TRBJ1-1; D not resolved. CDR3 length: 13 residues. V was shortened by 1 base and J by 5 bases, with 8 bases between the two germline ends. Germline values: CDR1 LNHNV, CDR2 YYDKDF (reference sequence). CDR3 loop: CATSRVPETEAFF. The CDR3 nucleotides read TGTGCCACCAGCAGAGTACCCGAGACTGAAGCTTTCTTT.